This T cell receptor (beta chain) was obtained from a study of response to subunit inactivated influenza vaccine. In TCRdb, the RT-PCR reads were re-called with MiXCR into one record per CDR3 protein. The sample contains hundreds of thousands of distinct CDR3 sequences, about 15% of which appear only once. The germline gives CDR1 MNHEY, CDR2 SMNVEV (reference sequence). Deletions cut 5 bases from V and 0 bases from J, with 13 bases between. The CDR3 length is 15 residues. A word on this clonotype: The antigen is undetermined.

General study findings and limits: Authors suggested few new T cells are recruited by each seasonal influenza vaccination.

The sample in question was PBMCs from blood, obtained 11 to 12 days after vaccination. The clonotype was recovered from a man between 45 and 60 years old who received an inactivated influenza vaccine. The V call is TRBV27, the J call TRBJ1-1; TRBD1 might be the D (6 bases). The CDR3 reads CASSLPGQMNTEAFF. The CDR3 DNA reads TGTGCCAGCAGTCTCCCGGGACAAATGAACACTGAAGCTTTCTTT.